A selection of T cell receptor beta chains follows, all from one sample in a study of siplizumab effects on memory and regulatory T cells. Here immunoSEQ multiplex PCR was the method, and the copy in TCRdb shows in-frame clones only, minus some. Found here are tens of thousands of clones, approximately 97% of them singletons; the top ten hold approximately 0.031%. The sequencing input was naive CD4+ T cells sorted from blood. The receptors originated from a human donor in good health. Both conserved end residues are part of each CDR3. Each record gives: CDR3 protein, CDR3 DNA, J gene, V gene, D gene. D genes are given only for firm matches.

CDR3: CASSYGVSGYTF
DNA: TGTGCCAGCAGTTACGGGGTAAGCGGCTACACCTTC
J: TRBJ1-2
V: TRBV6-5
D: .

CDR3: CASSQDWGAGVGELFF
DNA: TGCGCCAGCAGCCAAGATTGGGGGGCCGGGGTCGGGGAGCTGTTTTTT
J: TRBJ2-2
V: TRBV4-3
D: .

CDR3: CASSIGNWGSPLHF
DNA: TGTGCCAGTAGTATAGGAAATTGGGGTTCACCCCTCCACTTT
J: TRBJ1-6
V: TRBV19
D: .

CDR3: CASSPQAGNTEAFF
DNA: TGTGCCAGCAGCCCCCAGGCAGGAAACACTGAAGCTTTCTTT
J: TRBJ1-1
V: TRBV7-3
D: .

CDR3: CASSQVPGLALPNIQYF
DNA: TGCGCCAGCAGCCAAGTCCCTGGACTAGCTTTACCAAACATTCAGTACTTC
J: TRBJ2-4
V: TRBV4-1
D: TRBD2

CDR3: CASSEPKEQYF
DNA: TGTGCCAGCAGTGAGCCAAAAGAGCAGTACTTC
J: TRBJ2-7
V: TRBV25-1
D: .

CDR3: CASQGGTSSPLHF
DNA: TGTGCCAGCCAGGGGGGGACTAGTTCACCCCTCCACTTT
J: TRBJ1-6
V: TRBV7-6
D: TRBD1

CDR3: CSAPGEGAVYGYTF
DNA: TGCAGCGCCCCAGGGGAAGGGGCCGTCTATGGCTACACCTTC
J: TRBJ1-2
V: TRBV29-1
D: .

CDR3: CASSSGPWGYTF
DNA: TGTGCCAGCAGTTCCGGCCCGTGGGGCTACACCTTC
J: TRBJ1-2
V: TRBV6-9
D: .

CDR3: CASWRGNTIYF
DNA: TGTGCCAGCTGGCGAGGAAACACCATATATTTT
J: TRBJ1-3
V: TRBV6-5
D: .